In its sample, the clone carrying this T cell receptor beta chain was seen once. This record belongs to a study of OX40 agonist ivuxolimab in advanced cancers. The data were produced by immunoSEQ multiplex PCR, yet TCRdb's version contains in-frame clones alone and is incomplete. The sample records 55,000 to 75,000 clones, 80% to 90% being singletons. This clonotype originated in an adult with an advanced solid tumor such as melanoma, head and neck, liver or kidney cancer. Here the sequenced sample was CD4+ or CD8+ T cells sorted from blood, taken in a trial of the OX40 agonist ivuxolimab.

CDR3 region: CASSVNPGEETQYF. The CDR3 DNA sequence: TGTGCCAGCAGCGTAAATCCAGGGGAAGAGACCCAGTACTTC. The chain carries TRBV9 and TRBJ2-5; a weak D match, TRBD1 (6 bases). CDR3 length equals 14 residues. Per the germline V gene, CDR1 is SGDLS and CDR2 is YYNGEE. V lost 1 base and J 3 bases, leaving 10 bases between the germline ends.